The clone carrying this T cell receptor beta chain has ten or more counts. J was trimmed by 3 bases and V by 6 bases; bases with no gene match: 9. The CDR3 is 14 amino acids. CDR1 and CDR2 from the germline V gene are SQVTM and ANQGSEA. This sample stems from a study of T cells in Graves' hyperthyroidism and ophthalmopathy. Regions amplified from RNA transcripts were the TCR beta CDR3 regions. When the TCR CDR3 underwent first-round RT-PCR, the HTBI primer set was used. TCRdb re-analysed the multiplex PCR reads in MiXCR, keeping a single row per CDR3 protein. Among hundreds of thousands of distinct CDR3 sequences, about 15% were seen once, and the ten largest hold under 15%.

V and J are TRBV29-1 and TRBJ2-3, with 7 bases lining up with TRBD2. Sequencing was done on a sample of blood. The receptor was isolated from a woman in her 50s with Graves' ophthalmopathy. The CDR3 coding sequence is TGCAGCGTCCTAAAAGAACTAGCGACAGATACGCAGTATTTT. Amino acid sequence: CSVLKELATDTQYF.